This T cell receptor beta chain originates from a study of CXCR3-negative and CXCR3-positive naive CD8 T cells. Study information: For each library, about 1.5 +/- 0.3 million TRB reads were obtained, around 140 million in total.

The study made its TRB cDNA libraries by 5' RACE, adding UMI labels. TCRdb reprocessed the 5' RACE reads and stores each CDR3 protein as one record, lacking DNA. The sample includes roughly 29,000 distinct CDR3 sequences. Germline CDR1 SGHTA, CDR2 FQGTGA. The CDR3 contains 16 residues. Material: memory CD8+ T cells from blood. This chain connects TRBV7-3 to TRBJ2-1; without DNA, the TCRdb call of TRBD2 cannot be checked. The clonotype comes from a human donor in good health. Some clones in this sample may be carry-over from other donors' samples. CDR3 amino acids: CASSLRLAGLYNEQFF.